These 18 T cell receptor beta chains were all obtained from the same sample, sequenced in a study of blood T cell repertoires in COVID-19. The data were produced by immunoSEQ multiplex PCR, yet TCRdb's version contains in-frame clones alone and is incomplete. The sample has 250,000 or so clones; 87% are singletons. The sequenced sample consisted of PBMCs or T cells enriched from blood (not recorded which). Receptor source: a woman between 25 and 40 years old with acute COVID-19.

The V and J genes are TRBV6-5 and TRBJ2-1; 8 bases line up with TRBD1. The CDR3 is 14 residues long. V shed 7 bases, J shed 5 bases, and the junction held 7 bases outside the gene matches. Germline V gives CDR1 MNHEY, CDR2 SVGAGI. The CDR3 loop reads CASKTGGGDNEQFF. CDR3 nucleotides: TGTGCCAGCAAAACAGGGGGTGGGGACAATGAGCAGTTCTTC.

The chain couples TRBV5-6 to TRBJ1-1, with 8 bases aligning to TRBD1. CDR1 is SGHDT and CDR2 is YYEEEE in the germline V gene. V lost 9 bases, J lost 5 bases, and 12 bases stayed unmatched. This CDR3 contains 14 residues. This chain's CDR3 is CATHGQGGRTEAFF. The CDR3 DNA reads TGTGCCACCCACGGACAGGGTGGGCGGACTGAAGCTTTCTTT.

J is TRBJ1-2 and V is TRBV10-2, with D unresolved. Trimming removed 0 bases at V and 8 bases at J, with 13 bases between. Per the germline V gene, CDR1 is WSHSY and CDR2 is SAAADI. The CDR3 runs 14 residues. CDR3 nucleotides: TGCGCCAGCAGTGAGTCGCGCGGGGATGGAGGCTACACCTTC. Its protein product is CASSESRGDGGYTF.

The chain links TRBV5-5 to TRBJ2-1; 7 nucleotides match TRBD1. Trimming at V came to 0 bases and at J to 6 bases, leaving 3 bases not matched to a gene. This CDR3 is 14 amino acids long. Germline CDR1 reads SGHKS; CDR2 reads YYEKEE (reference sequence). The CDR3 coding sequence is TGTGCCAGCAGCTTGGAGGGGGCGGGCAATGAGCAGTTCTTC. Translation gives CASSLEGAGNEQFF.

The count of this clone is one. CDR3 in amino acids: CASSWRGSSTDTQYF. The CDR3 nucleotides are TGTGCCAGTAGTTGGCGGGGCTCTAGCACAGATACGCAGTATTTT. The rearrangement joins TRBV19 to TRBJ2-3; maybe TRBD2 (6 bases). Germline V gene lookup returns CDR1 LNHDA and CDR2 SQIVND (reference sequence). This CDR3 contains 15 residues. V shed 5 bases and J shed 0 bases, with 12 bases lying between them.

The chain combines TRBV7-9 with TRBJ1-4; D not resolved. In germline, CDR1 is SEHNR, CDR2 FQNEAQ (reference sequence). This CDR3 has 12 residues. V lost 5 bases to trimming and J lost 6 bases, with 7 bases between them. The CDR3: CASSPVDEKLFF. CDR3 DNA sequence: TGTGCCAGCAGCCCCGTCGATGAAAAACTGTTTTTT. Combining the CDR3 with reference TRBV7-9 and TRBJ1-4 gives the whole variable domain DTGVSQNPRHKITKRGQNVTFRCDPISEHNRLYWYRQTLGQGPEFLTYFQNEAQLEKSRLLSDRFSAERPKGSFSTLEIQRTEQGDSAMYLCASSPVDEKLFFGSGTQLSVL.

The V call is TRBV6-5, the J call TRBJ1-2; 9 bases agree with TRBD1. Trimming took 6 bases from V and 7 from J; bases not matched to a gene: 6. The CDR3 is 13 amino acids. The germline gives CDR1 MNHEY, CDR2 SVGAGI. The CDR3 coding sequence is TGTGCCAGCAGCGGAACAGGGGGCAGTGGCTACACCTTC. It specifies CASSGTGGSGYTF.

CDR3 amino acids: CAISESIGGGTGELFF. CDR3 DNA sequence: TGTGCCATCAGTGAGTCGATAGGGGGTGGAACCGGGGAGCTGTTTTTT. V usage is TRBV10-3 and J usage is TRBJ2-2, with D possibly being TRBD1 (6 bases). Germline V gives CDR1 ENHRY, CDR2 SYGVKD. The CDR3 contains 16 residues. Trimming took 0 bases from V and 5 from J, leaving 13 bases between them.

The chain carries TRBV7-2 and TRBJ1-4; possible D gene TRBD1, 5 bases. The germline V gene has CDR1 SGHTA and CDR2 FQGNSA. V dropped 5 bases and J dropped 2 bases, with 9 bases sitting between them. The CDR3 is 14 residues long. The chain's CDR3 is CASSLRQTNEKLFF. CDR3 nucleotides: TGTGCCAGCAGCCTAAGACAGACTAATGAAAAACTGTTTTTT.

V and J are TRBV4-1 and TRBJ1-1, with 8 nucleotides matching TRBD1. Losses at the gene ends were 3 bases for V and 0 bases for J; bases not matched to a gene: 3. The CDR3 has 15 residues. Germline CDR1 MGHRA, CDR2 YSYEKL. CDR3 DNA: TGCGCCAGCAGCCAGTGGACAGGGCTGAACACTGAAGCTTTCTTT. This translates into CASSQWTGLNTEAFF.

The J gene is TRBJ2-1, the V gene TRBV2, with D perhaps matching TRBD2 (6 bases). The CDR3 has 14 amino acids. Trimming pared 5 bases from V and 5 bases from J, leaving 13 bases between. From germline, CDR1 is SNHLY and CDR2 FYNNEI. CDR3 sequence (DNA): TGTGCCAGCAGTCCCGGGACTGGAGACAATGAGCAGTTCTTC. Translated: CASSPGTGDNEQFF.

The V gene is TRBV5-4, the J gene TRBJ2-7; 12 positions agree with TRBD1. The CDR3 is 15 amino acids. With 4 bases clipped from V and 4 bases from J, the junction kept 6 bases outside the gene matches. Per the germline V gene, CDR1 is SGHNT and CDR2 is YYREEE (reference sequence). The DNA of the CDR3 is TGTGCCAGCAGCCGGTTGGGACAGGGGGCTTACGAGCAGTACTTC. Translation gives CASSRLGQGAYEQYF.

V is TRBV12-5 and J is TRBJ1-5; D not certain. Per germline, CDR1 LGHNT and CDR2 FRNRAP. This CDR3 is built from 14 residues. V lost 10 bases to trimming and J lost 3 bases, with 16 bases between them. This chain's CDR3 is CAIGEGSVNQPQHF. For the CDR3, the DNA is TGTGCTATCGGGGAGGGTAGCGTCAATCAGCCCCAGCATTTT.

The chain uses TRBV4-1 and TRBJ1-5; TRBD1 might be the D (5 bases). The V end was cut by 4 bases, the J end by 7 bases, with 17 bases between. Germline assignment: CDR1 MGHRA and CDR2 YSYEKL. CDR3 length: 15 residues. CDR3 nucleotide sequence: TGCGCCAGCAGCCTAGAACCGGGGGAAGGGCAGCCCCAGCATTTT. This sequence encodes CASSLEPGEGQPQHF.

The chain combines TRBV18 with TRBJ2-2, with 8 nucleotides matching TRBD1. From germline, CDR1 is KGHSH and CDR2 LQKENI. With 1 base clipped from V and 0 bases from J, the junction kept 4 bases outside the gene matches. The CDR3 loop spans 17 amino acids. Here the CDR3 reads CASSPRTTGANTGELFF. Written as DNA, the CDR3 is TGTGCCAGCTCACCACGGACGACAGGGGCGAACACCGGGGAGCTGTTTTTT.

The chain is built from TRBV7-2 and TRBJ2-3; 11 bases align to TRBD2. V shed 3 bases, J shed 0 bases, and the junction held 8 bases outside the gene matches. The germline gives CDR1 SGHTA, CDR2 FQGNSA. The CDR3 runs to 18 residues. The CDR3 coding sequence is TGTGCCAGCAGCTTGGAAACTAGCGGGGGCGCTAGCACAGATACGCAGTATTTT. Translated: CASSLETSGGASTDTQYF.

The chain has TRBV6-6 and TRBJ1-1; no definite D call. V lost 6 bases and J 1 base, leaving 12 bases between the germline ends. This CDR3 is 14 amino acids long. Germline CDR1 reads MNHNY; CDR2 reads SVGAGI (reference sequence). The CDR3 sequence: CASRGRATNTEAFF. CDR3 nucleotides: TGTGCCAGCAGAGGGAGAGCCACGAACACTGAAGCTTTCTTT.

The J gene is TRBJ1-6, the V gene TRBV6-4; no reliable D call. The V and J ends lost 10 bases and 8 bases respectively, with 21 bases between them. The germline CDR1 and CDR2 sequences are MRHNA and SNTAGT. The CDR3 is made up of 15 amino acids. Written as DNA, the CDR3 is TGTGCCATCCCTATCGGCCCCCTCGCGGATTCACCCCTCCACTTT. Protein: CAIPIGPLADSPLHF.